This is a list of T cell receptor beta chains from one sample in a study of blood T cell repertoires in COVID-19. Method: immunoSEQ multiplex PCR; TCRdb's copy keeps in-frame clones and lacks some. The sample has 150,000 to 200,000 clones, 90% seen once; the top ten hold approximately 0.56%. The sample taken for sequencing was peripheral blood. The source is a man in his fifties or sixties with acute or convalescent COVID-19. Each CDR3 is given with its conserved first and last residue. The D gene is left open where the match is weak. A row's size may be missing; if present it is once, few, many or a size class.

D	size	V	J	DNA	CDR3
TRBD2	.	TRBV7-2	TRBJ2-1	TGTGCCAGCAGCTCTCCTATGGGAGGGCCTGCCAATGAGCAGTTCTTC	CASSSPMGGPANEQFF
.	.	TRBV5-1	TRBJ2-2	TGCGCCAGCAGCTTGGGAGCAGGGAAAACGAACACCGGGGAGCTGTTTTTT	CASSLGAGKTNTGELFF
TRBD1	.	TRBV7-9	TRBJ1-1	TGTGCCAGCAGCTTAAGTGGGGGACCGGGACAGCCGAACACTGAAGCTTTCTTT	CASSLSGGPGQPNTEAFF
.	.	TRBV12-5	TRBJ1-1	TGTGCTAGTGGTTTGGCAAACAGGGCCACTGAAGCTTTCTTT	CASGLANRATEAFF
.	.	TRBV20-1	TRBJ1-1	TGCAGTGCTAGAGGGAGTGGTGAAGCTTTCTTT	CSARGSGEAFF
.	once	TRBV20-1	TRBJ1-6	TGCAGTGCTAGTTACTGGAGGGATTCACCCCTCCACTTT	CSASYWRDSPLHF
.	.	TRBV7-2	TRBJ1-6	TGTGCCAGCAGCGAACATGCCATTAATTCACCCCTCCACTTT	CASSEHAINSPLHF
.	.	TRBV21-1	TRBJ2-7	TGTGCCAGCATCAGCACTAGCTTCGAGACGGACGAGCAGTACTTC	CASISTSFETDEQYF
.	.	TRBV18	TRBJ2-1	TGTGCCAGCTCATCCCCCAGGGGATTAGGCAATGAGCAGTTCTTC	CASSSPRGLGNEQFF
TRBD2	.	TRBV5-4	TRBJ2-3	TGTGCCAGCAGCCAGAGCGGGAGCCCCGCAGATACGCAGTATTTT	CASSQSGSPADTQYF
TRBD2	.	TRBV19	TRBJ2-5	TGTGCCAGTAACGAGCGGGGGGGCCGAGAGACCCAGTACTTC	CASNERGGRETQYF
.	.	TRBV5-1	TRBJ1-5	TGCGCCAGCAGCTTGGGAGGAAACGATCAGCCCCAGCATTTT	CASSLGGNDQPQHF
.	.	TRBV18	TRBJ1-2	TGTGCCAGCTCACCCCCAGACAGGCTCGGCTACACCTTC	CASSPPDRLGYTF
.	.	TRBV5-8	TRBJ1-2	TGTGCCAGCATCGACAGTGCGTCTAACTATGGCTACACCTTC	CASIDSASNYGYTF
.	.	TRBV27	TRBJ1-4	TGTGCCAGCAGTTTATATGGACAATCGCCTGGAGATGAAAAACTGTTTTTT	CASSLYGQSPGDEKLFF
.	.	TRBV24-1	TRBJ2-2	.	CATSAPFGGTGGFGPGGISGELFF
.	.	TRBV19	TRBJ2-7	TGTGCCAGTAGCACGGGAGTCTCCTACGAGCAGTACTTC	CASSTGVSYEQYF
.	.	TRBV28	TRBJ1-1	TGTGCCAGCGCGCTCCGACCGCGAGAGAGGAAAGCTTTCTTT	CASALRPRERKAFF
.	.	TRBV19	TRBJ1-2	TGTGCCAGTAGTATTACAGGGATAAGGAGTGGCTACACCTTC	CASSITGIRSGYTF
.	.	TRBV5-1	TRBJ2-2	TGCGCCAGCAGCTTGGGTTCAGGGGCGTTCACCGGGGAGCTGTTTTTT	CASSLGSGAFTGELFF
TRBD2	.	TRBV9	TRBJ2-1	TGTGCCAGCAGCGCCGGACTAGGGGATAATGAGCAGTTCTTC	CASSAGLGDNEQFF
TRBD1	.	TRBV12-3/TRBV12-4	TRBJ1-1	TGTGCCAGCAGTTTAACAGGGGACACTGAAGCTTTCTTT	CASSLTGDTEAFF
.	.	TRBV6-5	TRBJ2-3	TGTGCCAGCAGCGCTGACAGGACTCGCACAGATACGCAGTATTTT	CASSADRTRTDTQYF
TRBD1	.	TRBV5-1	TRBJ2-5	TGCGCCAGCAGCTTGGGGGGGACAGGGGGCCGAGAGACCCAGTACTTC	CASSLGGTGGRETQYF
TRBD1	.	TRBV10-3	TRBJ1-1	TGTGCCATCAGTGAAACAGGGGGCGCGGACACTGAAGCTTTCTTT	CAISETGGADTEAFF
.	.	TRBV2	TRBJ2-7	TGTGCCAGCAGTGTGGGAAGGGGATACGAGCAGTACTTC	CASSVGRGYEQYF
TRBD1	.	TRBV29-1	TRBJ2-5	TGCAGCGTTGAACCTACGACAGGGGGCGTGGAGACCCAGTACTTC	CSVEPTTGGVETQYF
.	.	TRBV11-2	TRBJ2-7	TGTACCAGCACCACGAGGCGGGAGCAGTACTTC	CTSTTRREQYF
TRBD2	.	TRBV20-1	TRBJ2-1	TGCAGTGCAGCGGGAGTCGGTGAGCAGTTCTTC	CSAAGVGEQFF
.	.	TRBV29-1	TRBJ1-2	TGCAGCGTCGAACTCAGGGACTATGGCTACACCTTC	CSVELRDYGYTF
TRBD1	.	TRBV28	TRBJ1-1	TGTGCCAGCAGTTCCACAGGGGGCGCGAACACTGAAGCTTTCTTT	CASSSTGGANTEAFF
.	.	TRBV7-9	TRBJ1-2	TGTGCCAGCAGCTTAGTAGGTCAAGGGAGTCCTTGGCGGTACACCTTC	CASSLVGQGSPWRYTF
.	.	TRBV11-1	TRBJ2-3	TGTGCCAGCAGCTGGAGCGCGGATACGCAGTATTTT	CASSWSADTQYF
.	once	TRBV16	TRBJ1-1	TGTGCCAGCAGCCAATTGCAGGGCGTTTCTGAAGCTTTCTTT	CASSQLQGVSEAFF
TRBD2	.	TRBV9	TRBJ2-2	TGTGCCAGCAGCGCATCGGGACTAGCGGGCAACACCGGGGAGCTGTTTTTT	CASSASGLAGNTGELFF
.	once	TRBV19	TRBJ1-5	TGTGCCAGTAGTGTACAGAGACCGAGCAATCAGCCCCAGCATTTT	CASSVQRPSNQPQHF
TRBD1	.	TRBV9	TRBJ2-7	TGTGCCAGCAGCAGAGGACAGGGCTACGAGCAGTACTTC	CASSRGQGYEQYF
TRBD1	.	TRBV7-2	TRBJ1-2	TGTGCCAGCAGCTTAGGGGTACCCGGGACAGGGTATGGCTACACCTTC	CASSLGVPGTGYGYTF
TRBD1	.	TRBV6-1	TRBJ2-7	TGTGCCAGCAGTCAGACAGGGTACGAGCAGTACTTC	CASSQTGYEQYF
.	.	TRBV10-3	TRBJ1-1	TGTGCCATCAGTGAGTCGATTGATGGGGAGGCGGCTTTCTTT	CAISESIDGEAAFF
.	.	TRBV11-1	TRBJ2-3	TGTGCCAGCAGCTTATCTCGGTCGGCAGATACGCAGTATTTT	CASSLSRSADTQYF
TRBD2	.	TRBV6-4	TRBJ2-1	TGTGCCAGCAGCACTAGCGGGCAGGGATGGAATGAGCAGTTCTTC	CASSTSGQGWNEQFF
.	.	TRBV7-9	TRBJ2-3	TGTGCCAGCAGCTTCGACAGAAGCACAGATACGCAGTATTTT	CASSFDRSTDTQYF
TRBD2	.	TRBV2	TRBJ2-1	TGTGCCAGCAGTACCGGGACTAGCGAGGGGAATGAGCAGTTCTTC	CASSTGTSEGNEQFF
TRBD2	.	TRBV28	TRBJ2-5	TGTGCCAGCAGTTTGCGGGGGATGCAAGAGACCCAGTACTTC	CASSLRGMQETQYF
TRBD1	.	TRBV7-9	TRBJ2-2	TGTGCCAGCAGCCCGGACAGGGTGGGCACCGGGGAGCTGTTTTTT	CASSPDRVGTGELFF
TRBD2	.	TRBV9	TRBJ2-3	TGTGCCAGCGACTCCAGTCGACTAGCGGTGAGCACAGATACGCAGTATTTT	CASDSSRLAVSTDTQYF
.	.	TRBV6-5	TRBJ2-7	TGTGCCAGCAGTTTACTGGGGGACAAGGACTACGAGCAGTACTTC	CASSLLGDKDYEQYF
.	.	TRBV10-3	TRBJ1-3	TGTGCCATCACTCCAGGGGATTCTGGAAACACCATATATTTT	CAITPGDSGNTIYF
TRBD2	.	TRBV6-2/TRBV6-3	TRBJ2-3	TGTGCCAGCAGTTACAGAGGACTAGTTGGCACAGATACGCAGTATTTT	CASSYRGLVGTDTQYF
.	.	TRBV5-4	TRBJ1-6	TGTGCCAGCAGCTCGTATAATTCACCCCTCCACTTT	CASSSYNSPLHF
.	once	TRBV10-2	TRBJ2-2	TGCGCCAGCAGCAACGCGGGTTCCGGGGAGCTGTTTTTT	CASSNAGSGELFF
TRBD2	.	TRBV2	TRBJ2-5	TGTGCCAGCAGACCTGGGACTAGCGGGGTAGAGACCCAGTACTTC	CASRPGTSGVETQYF
.	once	TRBV9	TRBJ2-1	TGTGCCAGCAGCGCCTCCTCGGGGTCCTACAATGAGCAGTTCTTC	CASSASSGSYNEQFF
.	.	TRBV18	TRBJ1-5	TGTGCCAGCTCACCGACTGTTGAGGGCAATCAGCCCCAGCATTTT	CASSPTVEGNQPQHF
.	.	TRBV5-1	TRBJ1-6	TGCGCCAGCAGCTTGACGGGGCAGGAGGGTTCACCCCTCCACTTT	CASSLTGQEGSPLHF